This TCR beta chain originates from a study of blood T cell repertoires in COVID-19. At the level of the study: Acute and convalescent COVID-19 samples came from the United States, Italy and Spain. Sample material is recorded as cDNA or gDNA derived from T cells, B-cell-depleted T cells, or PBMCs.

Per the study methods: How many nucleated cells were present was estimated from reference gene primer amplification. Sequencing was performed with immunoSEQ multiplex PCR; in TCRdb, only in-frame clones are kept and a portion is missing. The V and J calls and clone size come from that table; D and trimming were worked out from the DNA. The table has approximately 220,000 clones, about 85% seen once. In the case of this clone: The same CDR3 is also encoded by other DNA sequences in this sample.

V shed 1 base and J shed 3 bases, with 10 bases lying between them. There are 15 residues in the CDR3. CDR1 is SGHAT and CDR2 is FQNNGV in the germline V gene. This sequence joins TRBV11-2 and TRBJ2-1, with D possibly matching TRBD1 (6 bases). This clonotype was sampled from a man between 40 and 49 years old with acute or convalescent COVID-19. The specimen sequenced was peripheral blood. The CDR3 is CASSLGTGSYNEQFF. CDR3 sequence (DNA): TGTGCCAGCAGCTTAGGAACAGGGAGCTACAATGAGCAGTTCTTC.